The table lists the clone carrying this T cell receptor (beta chain) with a few counts. Its antigen is as yet unknown. Barcoded TCR alpha and TCR beta cDNA libraries with UMIs came from 5'RACE using constant-segment primers. MiXCR, applied by TCRdb to the 5' RACE reads, yields one record per CDR3 protein. This table has 200,000 to 250,000 distinct CDR3 sequences, around 10% appearing once. Per the germline V gene, CDR1 is SGHRS and CDR2 is YFSETQ. The ends were cut back, 8 bases at V and 0 bases at J, with 12 bases in the middle. The CDR3 covers 15 residues. The data belong to a study of T-cell memory formation after mild COVID-19. Study-wide results and caveats: Clones contracting over day 15 to 85 were CD4/CD8 balanced, with later expanders leaning CD4+. Shrinking CD4+ clones resided mostly in CM and EM, and CD8+ ones in EMRA.

Sequencing input: PBMCs or a T cell subset sorted from them (not recorded which). This chain connects TRBV5-1 to TRBJ2-6; a possible D gene is TRBD1 (6 bases). This TCR came from a man between 18 and 29 years old who had mild COVID-19 (a few samples of this study predate the infection). Cell type and time point are not known. The CDR3 nucleotides read TGCGCCAGTTCAACAGGGCACTCTGGGGCCAACGTCCTGACTTTC. Protein product: CASSTGHSGANVLTF.